The 29 T cell receptor beta chains given below trace back to one sample, sequenced in a study of T cell repertoires in cytomegalovirus infection. Their antigens remain unidentified. TCRdb re-derived calls from the reads in MiXCR, one entry per CDR3 protein. The sample holds approximately 470,000 distinct CDR3 sequences, approximately 42% seen once. Sequenced material: cultured PBMCs, taken from culture after CMV antigen stimulation. The receptors originated from a human donor in good health (CMV status not recorded). Some clones in this sample may be carry-over from other donors' samples.

This chain connects TRBV6-2 or TRBV6-3 to TRBJ2-1, with TRBD2 matching over 11 bases. The V gene's germline CDR1 is MNHEY and CDR2 SVGEGT. V gave up 6 bases and J gave up 5 bases; unmatched junction bases: 3. This CDR3 spans 14 amino acids. The CDR3 sequence: CASRPLAGDNEQFF. CDR3 DNA: TGTGCCAGCAGGCCACTAGCGGGGGACAATGAGCAGTTCTTC.

This sequence joins TRBV7-6 and TRBJ2-5; D is unclear. This CDR3 contains 13 residues. V shed 5 bases and J shed 5 bases, with 12 bases lying between them. The V gene's germline CDR1 is SGHVS and CDR2 FNYEAQ. The CDR3 DNA is TGTGCCAGCAGCCCAATAACCCCGGAGACCCAGTACTTC. It encodes CASSPITPETQYF.

This clonotype was found once. The chain combines TRBV6-1 with TRBJ1-6, with D uncertain. The V end lost 7 bases, the J end lost 13 bases, and 20 bases lay between the germline ends. The CDR3 has 14 residues. Germline lookup yields CDR1 MNHNS and CDR2 SASEGT. Here the CDR3 reads CASNPRTLGLPLHF. CDR3 coding DNA: TGTGCCAGCAATCCGAGGACCCTGGGCCTTCCCCTCCACTTT.

This clonotype has more than one count but fewer than ten. The chain couples TRBV10-3 to TRBJ2-7; D possibly matches TRBD1 or TRBD2 (5 bases each). Germline CDR1 and CDR2: ENHRY and SYGVKD. The CDR3 consists of 13 residues. Trimming took off 8 bases at V and 1 base at J, with 12 bases between the two ends. The CDR3 DNA follows: TGTGCCATCTCCGGGACCCAGTCCTACGAGCAGTACTTC. Its translation is CAISGTQSYEQYF.

The chain joins TRBV7-2 to TRBJ2-2, with 11 bases that match TRBD2. Per germline, CDR1 SGHTA and CDR2 FQGNSA. There are 17 residues in the CDR3. V shed 3 bases and J 0 bases; nucleotides not matched to a gene: 3. This CDR3 reads CASSFASGRTNTGELFF. In DNA form, the CDR3 reads TGTGCCAGCAGCTTCGCTAGCGGGAGGACGAACACCGGGGAGCTGTTTTTT.

V gene TRBV9 combines with J gene TRBJ2-3; weak D call: TRBD2 (5 bases). Germline V gives CDR1 SGDLS, CDR2 YYNGEE. The CDR3 runs to 14 residues. V dropped 0 bases and J dropped 6 bases, with 11 bases sitting between them. CDR3 protein: CASSVAPTGDTQYF. CDR3 bases: TGTGCCAGCAGCGTAGCTCCGACGGGGGATACGCAGTATTTT.

The CDR3 DNA follows: TGTGCCAGCAGCTTACGGATCGGGACAGGGGTACCCTACGAGCAGTACTTC. Its translation: CASSLRIGTGVPYEQYF. This sequence joins TRBV7-9 and TRBJ2-7, with 10 nucleotides matching TRBD1. This CDR3 spans 17 amino acids. Germline V CDR1 and CDR2: SEHNR, FQNEAQ (reference sequence). Trimming cost V 2 bases and J 2 bases; bases outside gene matches: 9. Complete variable domain (other parts from reference TRBV7-9 and TRBJ2-7): DTGVSQNPRHKITKRGQNVTFRCDPISEHNRLYWYRQTLGQGPEFLTYFQNEAQLEKSRLLSDRFSAERPKGSFSTLEIQRTEQGDSAMYLCASSLRIGTGVPYEQYFGPGTRLTVT.

The count of this clonotype is one. This chain connects TRBV19 to TRBJ2-7; TRBD1 is a possible D gene (6 bases). Germline V gene data show CDR1 as LNHDA and CDR2 as SQIVND (reference sequence). V lost 5 bases and J 4 bases, leaving 18 bases between the germline ends. The CDR3 runs to 15 residues. As DNA, the CDR3 is TGTGCCAGTAGTTTCTCCGGGACACCGCCTTACGAGCAGTACTTC. It encodes CASSFSGTPPYEQYF.

V gene TRBV6-1 combines with J gene TRBJ2-7; possible D gene TRBD1, 5 bases. CDR3 length: 12 amino acids. Germline CDR1 reads MNHNS; CDR2 reads SASEGT. This CDR3 reads CVTVGVSYEQYF. The DNA for the CDR3 is TGTGTCACGGTAGGGGTTTCCTACGAGCAGTACTTC.

V gene TRBV19 combines with J gene TRBJ2-7; 9 bases map to TRBD1. There are 15 residues in the CDR3. Germline V CDR1 and CDR2: LNHDA, SQIVND (reference sequence). Trimming cost V 5 bases and J 5 bases; bases outside gene matches: 10. In nucleotides, the CDR3 is TGTGCCAGTAGTTTCACCGGGACAGGGTCCCACGAGCAGTACTTC. Translating gives CASSFTGTGSHEQYF.

This clonotype was picked up one time. The V and J genes are TRBV4-3 and TRBJ1-1; D not resolved. The CDR3 totals 15 residues. CDR1 and CDR2 from the germline V gene are LGHNA and YSLEER. V lost 4 bases and J lost 2, with 14 bases in between. The CDR3 bases are TGCGCCAGCAGCCGGAGGGCGGGTGGCAACACTGAAGCTTTCTTT. This encodes CASSRRAGGNTEAFF.

In this sample, this clonotype turned up once. This chain uses TRBV6-5 with TRBJ1-1; no clear D. Trimming shortened V by 7 bases and J by 1 base, and 10 bases separated the two germline ends. The germline V gene encodes CDR1 MNHEY and CDR2 SVGAGI. CDR3 length: 13 residues. Here the CDR3 reads CASKSEANTEAFF. CDR3 DNA sequence: TGTGCCAGCAAATCGGAGGCGAACACTGAAGCTTTCTTT.

The table lists this clonotype with a few counts. J is TRBJ2-1 and V is TRBV12-3 or TRBV12-4; 11 nucleotides match TRBD2. The ends lost 6 bases at V and 1 base at J; junction bases unmatched: 14. The CDR3 runs to 19 residues. The CDR3 sequence: CASSIAGGSLYVSYNEQFF. CDR3 coding DNA: TGTGCCAGCAGCATAGCGGGAGGGAGTCTCTATGTGTCCTACAATGAGCAGTTCTTC.

The chain employs TRBV12-3 or TRBV12-4 and TRBJ2-1; 7 bases are a match to TRBD2. V was pared by 6 bases and J by 8 bases, with 10 bases of the junction left unmatched. This CDR3 region has 14 residues. CDR3 residues: CASSRTSVVDEQFF. The CDR3 bases are TGTGCCAGCAGCCGCACTAGCGTAGTCGATGAGCAGTTCTTC.

The V call is TRBV7-2, the J call TRBJ2-1; D gene unclear. This CDR3 spans 15 amino acids. V was pared by 6 bases and J by 0 bases, with 12 bases between. Per the germline V gene, CDR1 is SGHTA and CDR2 is FQGNSA. CDR3 loop: CASRPFGSSYNEQFF. In DNA, the CDR3 is TGTGCCAGCAGGCCCTTCGGAAGCTCCTACAATGAGCAGTTCTTC.

The sample holds many counts of this clonotype. The rearrangement uses TRBV20-1 and TRBJ1-5, with 8 positions matching TRBD1. The germline CDR1 and CDR2 sequences are DFQATT and SNEGSKA (reference sequence). This CDR3 comprises 20 residues. The V segment lost 3 bases and the J segment 0 bases; nucleotides outside the gene matches: 19. The CDR3 nucleotides are TGCAGTGCTAGCCACTTAGGGGGGACAGGCTCTTATTATAGCAATCAGCCCCAGCATTTT. It yields the protein CSASHLGGTGSYYSNQPQHF.

V usage is TRBV6-1 and J usage is TRBJ2-5; 8 bases match TRBD1. The V segment lost 2 bases and the J segment 7 bases; nucleotides outside the gene matches: 12. The CDR3 extends over 16 amino acids. Germline loops: CDR1 MNHNS, CDR2 SASEGT. The CDR3, as DNA: TGTGCCAGCAGTGAATTAAGGACAGGGAGTTTTGGGACCCAGTACTTC. Protein sequence: CASSELRTGSFGTQYF.

In its sample, this clonotype was seen many times. J is TRBJ2-3 and V is TRBV12-3 or TRBV12-4; 7 bases line up with TRBD2. V dropped 6 bases and J dropped 0; count of bases not matched to a gene: 6. This CDR3 spans 15 amino acids. CDR3 loop: CASSLLLASTDTQYF. In nucleotides, the CDR3 is TGTGCCAGCAGCCTTCTACTAGCGAGCACAGATACGCAGTATTTT.

The chain joins TRBV6-1 to TRBJ2-7, with D possibly matching TRBD2 (5 bases). Germline-derived CDR1 and CDR2 are MNHNS and SASEGT. CDR3 length: 13 residues. The V end was cut by 8 bases, the J end by 4 bases, with 15 bases between. The CDR3 DNA is TGTGCCAGCTCAGGCCCGGGATTATACGAGCAGTACTTC. It specifies CASSGPGLYEQYF.

This clonotype was picked up a small number of times. The chain carries TRBV4-1 and TRBJ1-1; a possible D gene is TRBD1 (5 bases). CDR1 is MGHRA, CDR2 YSYEKL, per germline. V was cut by 0 bases and J by 3 bases, with 14 bases left in between. This CDR3 comprises 16 residues. CDR3 sequence (DNA): TGCGCCAGCAGCCAAGATGGCACTTCGGGGGACACTGAAGCTTTCTTT. Amino acids: CASSQDGTSGDTEAFF.

The chain has TRBV7-2 and TRBJ2-5; 10 bases map to TRBD2. The germline gives CDR1 SGHTA, CDR2 FQGNSA. V lost 7 bases and J lost 7; bases outside the gene matches: 6. The length of the CDR3 is 13 residues. The CDR3 loop reads CASIERGGVTQYF. The CDR3 DNA reads as TGTGCCAGCATCGAGCGGGGGGGCGTGACCCAGTACTTC.

The table lists this clonotype with many counts. The chain carries TRBV7-2 and TRBJ1-5; D gene ambiguous. Per the germline V gene, CDR1 is SGHTA and CDR2 is FQGNSA. Trimming pared 3 bases from V and 0 bases from J, leaving 3 bases between. CDR3 length equals 13 residues. CDR3 in amino acids: CASSLRSNQPQHF. The CDR3 DNA follows: TGTGCCAGCAGCTTGCGTAGCAATCAGCCCCAGCATTTT.

In DNA form, the CDR3 reads TGCGCCAGCAGCTTGGACCGAGCCAAAAACATTCAGTACTTC. Protein product: CASSLDRAKNIQYF. This chain links TRBV5-1 with TRBJ2-4; D unresolved. Germline values: CDR1 SGHRS, CDR2 YFSETQ. Trimming pared 0 bases from V and 0 bases from J, leaving 4 bases between. The CDR3 runs 14 residues. Looking up the rest from reference TRBV5-1 and TRBJ2-4 gives the full variable domain: KAGVTQTPRYLIKTRGQQVTLSCSPISGHRSVSWYQQTPGQGLQFLFEYFSETQRNKGNFPGRFSGRQFSNSRSEMNVSTLELGDSALYLCASSLDRAKNIQYFGAGTRLSVL.

This clonotype has more than one count but fewer than ten. The chain carries TRBV10-3 and TRBJ2-6; 8 positions agree with TRBD1. Germline V gene data show CDR1 as ENHRY and CDR2 as SYGVKD. The CDR3 has 17 amino acids. V trimming: 11 bases; J trimming: 0 bases; junction bases outside the gene matches: 12. CDR3 coding DNA: TGTGCCGCTGCATCACGGGACAGGAGCTCTGGGGCCAACGTCCTGACTTTC. Translating gives CAAASRDRSSGANVLTF.

The V gene is TRBV6-2 or TRBV6-3, the J gene TRBJ1-2; no reliable D call. Germline CDR1 reads MNHEY; CDR2 reads SVGEGT. The CDR3 contains 14 residues. The V gene lost 6 bases and the J gene lost 3 bases, with 14 bases spanning the gap. The CDR3 is CASSFPAGHYGYTF. CDR3 coding DNA: TGTGCCAGCAGCTTTCCGGCAGGCCACTATGGCTACACCTTC.

This clonotype was seen a handful of times. V gene TRBV7-2 combines with J gene TRBJ2-5, with 8 nucleotides matching TRBD2. J gave up 2 bases and V 3 bases, and 8 bases lay outside the gene matches. CDR3 length: 16 residues. Germline V gives CDR1 SGHTA, CDR2 FQGNSA. CDR3 region: CASSLDSGIGQETQYF. The CDR3 nucleotides are TGTGCCAGCAGCTTGGATAGCGGGATAGGGCAAGAGACCCAGTACTTC.

V and J are TRBV7-6 and TRBJ1-6; unclear D gene. The CDR3 covers 16 residues. V was shortened by 1 base and J by 9 bases, with 16 bases between the two germline ends. CDR1 and CDR2 (germline): SGHVS, FNYEAQ. The CDR3 sequence: CASSLDGARFGSPLHF. CDR3 DNA sequence: TGTGCCAGCAGCTTAGACGGTGCGAGGTTTGGTTCACCCCTCCACTTT. Supplemented by reference TRBV7-6 and TRBJ1-6, the full variable domain reads GAGVSQSPRYKVTKRGQDVALRCDPISGHVSLYWYRQALGQGPEFLTYFNYEAQQDKSGLPNDRFSAERPEGSISTLTIQRTEQRDSAMYRCASSLDGARFGSPLHFGNGTRLTVT.

This clonotype was detected only a few times. The rearrangement uses TRBV6-5 and TRBJ2-5, with D possibly matching TRBD2 (6 bases). Per the germline V gene, CDR1 is MNHEY and CDR2 is SVGAGI. Trimming removed 5 bases at V and 4 bases at J, with 11 bases between. This CDR3 region has 13 residues. Here the CDR3 reads CASSQYGRETQYF. The DNA of the CDR3 is TGTGCCAGCAGTCAGTACGGGAGAGAGACCCAGTACTTC.

The sample holds a few counts of this clonotype. The chain has TRBV4-1 and TRBJ1-1; 8 nucleotides match TRBD1. The germline V gene has CDR1 MGHRA and CDR2 YSYEKL. The CDR3 has 15 amino acids. Trimming removed 0 bases from V and 3 bases from J; junction bases left unmatched: 3. CDR3 loop: CASSQEGQGYTEAFF. The CDR3 DNA reads TGCGCCAGCAGCCAAGAAGGACAGGGCTACACTGAAGCTTTCTTT.